The T cell receptor (beta chain) described here comes from a study of post-analysis software for immune sequencing data. Study information: Some patients lacked subtype; others had relapsing-remitting, secondary progressive or progressive-relapsing disease.

TCR beta cDNA libraries included unique molecular identifiers. Input amounts of roughly 0.85 to 10 million T cells were used. These gave about 500,000 cDNA molecules, so each molecule approximated one T cell. TCRdb passed the PCR reads through MiXCR, listing each CDR3 protein once. The data show 350,000 to 450,000 distinct CDR3 sequences, about a third seen once. Comments on this clonotype: The antigen remains unidentified.

Study outcomes and limitations: When compared against controls, multiple sclerosis patients showed significantly lower normalized Chao1 diversity. Batch-matched samples strongly co-clustered by F measure. In patients, about 5 TRBV segments were more frequent than in controls, with TRBV5-6, TRBV5-1 and TRBV20-1 among them.

Trimming took 1 base from V and 5 from J, leaving 8 bases between them. Germline assignment: CDR1 MGHRA and CDR2 YSYEKL. CDR3 size: 13 residues. The source is a girl under 18 with multiple sclerosis. The chain employs TRBV4-1 and TRBJ2-5, with D uncertain. The sample was blood. CDR3 protein: CASSQAGKETQYF. Here the CDR3 DNA reads TGCGCCAGCAGCCAAGCTGGCAAGGAGACCCAGTACTTC.